The rows below give T cell receptor beta chains drawn from one sample of a study of blood T cell repertoires in COVID-19. Sequenced by immunoSEQ multiplex PCR; TCRdb stores in-frame clones only, minus some. The sample carries under 70,000 clones, roughly 80% recorded once. Sequencing was performed on peripheral blood. Source of these receptors: a woman aged 80 or older with active or convalescent COVID-19. CDR3s include the opening cysteine and the closing phenylalanine or tryptophan.

>TRBJ2-2|TRBV4-1
CASSQGPLEGTGELFF
>TRBJ1-1|TRBV5-5
CASSLGYTTRGTEAFF
>TRBJ2-2|TRBV9
CASSVEMLAGDFTGELFF
>TRBJ2-2|TRBV13
CASSYHPDRGHAGELFF
>TRBJ2-7|TRBV19
CASIPRGSYEQYF
>TRBJ2-1|TRBV24-1
CATSDSSGGLYNEQFF
>TRBJ2-2|TRBV5-1
CPSERLAGGNTGELFF
>TRBJ2-5|TRBV29-1
CSVERELAGGGETQYF
>TRBJ1-1|TRBV6-5
CASHRQGVTEAFF
>TRBJ2-3|TRBV29-1
CSVGETPDTQYF
>TRBJ1-1|TRBV6-5
CATETGVRGTEAFF
>TRBJ1-3|TRBV18
CASSPPGGGGGNTIYF
>TRBJ2-1|TRBV19
CASSRDGGAYNEQFF
>TRBJ1-1|TRBV19
CASSASGQGYTEAFF
>TRBJ2-3|TRBV5-1
CASSFYYRGGDTQYF
>TRBJ1-5|TRBV6-5
CASGTGIWNQPQHF
>TRBJ1-6|TRBV19
CASSLGTGRTPLHF
>TRBJ1-4|TRBV6-6
CASSTSDREHEKLFF
>TRBJ2-1|TRBV3-1/TRBV3-2
CASSQQVGNDEQFF
>TRBJ2-7|TRBV19
CASSKRLSTYEQYF
>TRBJ2-7|TRBV4-1
CASSQDVQNYEQYF
>TRBJ2-4|TRBV3-1/TRBV3-2
CASSQEPGPLAKNIQYF
>TRBJ2-7|TRBV7-3
CASSRGSGSLHEQYF
>TRBJ2-7|TRBV7-9
CASSLALVASLHEQYF
>TRBJ1-4|TRBV15
CATSRDRGEKLFF
>TRBJ1-2|TRBV27
CASTPVFQSVYGYTF
>TRBJ2-7|TRBV5-3
CARSLEDGTRYEQYF
>TRBJ2-6|TRBV18
CASSPLPTAGANVLTF
>TRBJ2-7|TRBV5-1
CASSLPGRASYEQYF
>TRBJ1-1|TRBV12-3/TRBV12-4
CASSFGDYTEAFF
>TRBJ1-4|TRBV2
CASSEYRGRKLFF
>TRBJ2-3|TRBV5-1
CASSLASSTDTQYF
>TRBJ1-1|TRBV7-9
CASSSRVRGNTEAFF
>TRBJ1-4|TRBV5-1
CASSLRSREGKLFF
>TRBJ1-2|TRBV5-4
CASSLRDSPLSYTF
>TRBJ2-7|TRBV29-1
CSAQGQGTYEQYF
>TRBJ2-1|TRBV4-1
CASSPSGGAYNEQFF
>TRBJ2-7|TRBV2
CASSGQGKSIKQYF
>TRBJ1-1|TRBV5-1
CASSLGDRENTEAFF
>TRBJ2-7|TRBV7-8
CASGANPYEQYF
>TRBJ1-1|TRBV19
CASKNRQGARTEAFF
>TRBJ2-7|TRBV5-1
CASSLDNSYEQYF
>TRBJ1-1|TRBV5-4
CASSPGTGSTEAFF
>TRBJ1-5|TRBV24-1
CATSDSRGGGNQPQHF
>TRBJ1-1|TRBV11-1
CASSLRQTNTEAFF
>TRBJ2-2|TRBV7-9
CASSSGGGRDTGELFF
>TRBJ2-2|TRBV19
CASSRDRGYYTGELFF